This T cell receptor (beta chain) was captured in a study of blood T cells in healthy people across ages. Using a J-beta primer mix together with a sample-barcoded 5' primer, a second PCR was run for about 6 to 12 cycles. Samples each returned at least 3 million CDR3-containing paired-end reads. One entry per CDR3 protein, called by TCRdb with MiXCR from the 5' RACE reads. The data show some 710,000 distinct CDR3 sequences, 22% seen once. This clonotype occurred a few times. What it binds is not known. Germline CDR1 and CDR2: LNHNV and YYDKDF (reference sequence). This CDR3 contains 15 residues. Deletions cut 4 bases from V and 2 bases from J, with 12 bases between. Findings and caveats of the study: The lack of PBMC sorting stopped any conclusive naive versus antigen-experienced comparison. Donor CMV status was unknown, possibly confounding expanded clonotype changes.

This clonotype originated in a man aged 65-85 years in good health. Sequences were obtained from blood. The V and J genes are TRBV15 and TRBJ2-1; perhaps TRBD1 as D (6 bases). This CDR3 is CATSTAGVTYNEQFF. The CDR3 coding sequence is TGTGCCACCAGCACCGCAGGGGTTACCTACAATGAGCAGTTCTTC.